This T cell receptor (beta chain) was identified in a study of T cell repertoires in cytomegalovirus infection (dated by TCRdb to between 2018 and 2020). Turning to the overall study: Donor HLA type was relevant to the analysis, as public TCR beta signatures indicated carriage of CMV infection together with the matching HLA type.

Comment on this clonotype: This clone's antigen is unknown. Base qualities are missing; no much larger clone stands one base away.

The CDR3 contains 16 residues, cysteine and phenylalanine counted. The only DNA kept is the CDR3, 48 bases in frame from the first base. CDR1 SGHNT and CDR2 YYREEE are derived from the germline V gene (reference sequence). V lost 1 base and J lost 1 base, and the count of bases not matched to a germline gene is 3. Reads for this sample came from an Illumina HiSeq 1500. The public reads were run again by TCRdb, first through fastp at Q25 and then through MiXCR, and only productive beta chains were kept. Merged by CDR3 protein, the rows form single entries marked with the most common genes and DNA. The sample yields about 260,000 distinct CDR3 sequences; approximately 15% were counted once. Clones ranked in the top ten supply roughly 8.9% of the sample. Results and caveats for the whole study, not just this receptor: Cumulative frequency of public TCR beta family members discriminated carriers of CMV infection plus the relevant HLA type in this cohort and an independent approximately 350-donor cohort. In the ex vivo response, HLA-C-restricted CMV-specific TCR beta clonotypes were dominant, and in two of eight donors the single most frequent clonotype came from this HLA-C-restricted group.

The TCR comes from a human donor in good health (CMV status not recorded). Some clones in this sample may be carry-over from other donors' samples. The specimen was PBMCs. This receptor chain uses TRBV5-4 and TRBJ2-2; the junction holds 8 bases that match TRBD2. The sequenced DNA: TGTGCCAGCAGCTTGAGTAGCGGGGTGAACACCGGGGAGCTGTTTTTT. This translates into CASSLSSGVNTGELFF.